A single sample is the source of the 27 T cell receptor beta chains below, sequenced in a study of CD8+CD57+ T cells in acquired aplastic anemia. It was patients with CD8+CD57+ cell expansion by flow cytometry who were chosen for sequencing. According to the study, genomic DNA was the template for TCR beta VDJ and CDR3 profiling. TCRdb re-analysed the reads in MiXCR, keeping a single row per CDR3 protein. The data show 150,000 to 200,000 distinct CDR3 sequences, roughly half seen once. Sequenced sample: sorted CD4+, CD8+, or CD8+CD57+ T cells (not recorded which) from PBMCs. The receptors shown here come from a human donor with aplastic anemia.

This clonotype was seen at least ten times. In DNA, the CDR3 is TGCAGTGCTGGGGAGGGGGATCAGCCCCAGCATTTT. It translates to CSAGEGDQPQHF. The chain employs TRBV20-1 and TRBJ1-5, with D perhaps TRBD1 (6 bases). The CDR3 is made up of 12 amino acids. The germline V gene has CDR1 DFQATT and CDR2 SNEGSKA (reference sequence). V was trimmed by 5 bases and J by 5 bases, leaving 10 bases between them.

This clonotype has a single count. The CDR3 reads CAISGLAGGTSTDTQYF. In DNA, the CDR3 is TGTGCCATCTCGGGACTAGCGGGGGGCACTAGCACAGATACGCAGTATTTT. The V and J genes are TRBV10-3 and TRBJ2-3, with 15 bases matching TRBD2. Germline trimming cut 8 bases from V and 0 bases from J; bases unmatched to any gene: 6. In germline, CDR1 is ENHRY, CDR2 SYGVKD. This CDR3 comprises 17 residues.

CDR3 coding DNA: TGCAGTGCTAGAGAGGGGGTTGCCGGCGGGGACACTGAAGCTTTCTTT. Protein: CSAREGVAGGDTEAFF. The V gene is TRBV20-1, the J gene TRBJ1-1; TRBD1 is a possible D gene (5 bases). Germline CDR1 reads DFQATT; CDR2 reads SNEGSKA (reference sequence). The CDR3 has 16 amino acids. Deletions cut 0 bases from V and 3 bases from J, with 17 bases between.

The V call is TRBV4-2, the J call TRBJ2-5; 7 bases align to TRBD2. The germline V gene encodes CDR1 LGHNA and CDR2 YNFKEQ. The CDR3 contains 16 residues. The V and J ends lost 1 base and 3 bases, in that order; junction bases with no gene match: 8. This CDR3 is CASSQGTGSGKETQYF. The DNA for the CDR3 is TGTGCCAGCAGCCAAGGCACCGGGAGCGGGAAAGAGACCCAGTACTTC.

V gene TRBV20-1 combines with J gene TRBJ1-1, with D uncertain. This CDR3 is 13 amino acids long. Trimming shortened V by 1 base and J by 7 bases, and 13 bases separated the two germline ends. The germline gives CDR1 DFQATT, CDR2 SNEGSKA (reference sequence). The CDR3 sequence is CSARAGSTNEAFF. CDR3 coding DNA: TGCAGTGCTAGAGCGGGTTCAACTAATGAAGCTTTCTTT.

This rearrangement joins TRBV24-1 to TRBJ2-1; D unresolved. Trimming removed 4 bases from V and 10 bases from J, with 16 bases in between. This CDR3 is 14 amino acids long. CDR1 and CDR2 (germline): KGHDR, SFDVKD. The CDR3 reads CATSETGSLREQFF. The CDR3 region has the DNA TGTGCCACCAGTGAAACGGGTTCCCTAAGGGAGCAGTTCTTC.

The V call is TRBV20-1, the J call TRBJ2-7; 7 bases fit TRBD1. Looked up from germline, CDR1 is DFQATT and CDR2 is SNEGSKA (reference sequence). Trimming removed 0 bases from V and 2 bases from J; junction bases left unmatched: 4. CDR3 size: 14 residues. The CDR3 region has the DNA TGCAGTGCTAGAGATGGGGACAGAGCCTACGAGCAGTACTTC. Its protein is CSARDGDRAYEQYF.

CDR3 DNA: TGTGCCAGCAGCTCAAGGGGTCAGGGGGCGGATGGCTACACCTTC. This gives the protein CASSSRGQGADGYTF. The gene calls are TRBV7-2 and TRBJ1-2, with 8 nucleotides matching TRBD1. Germline V gene lookup returns CDR1 SGHTA and CDR2 FQGNSA. Trimming removed 4 bases from V and 6 bases from J; junction bases left unmatched: 10. There are 15 residues in the CDR3. The full variable domain, its missing parts supplied by reference TRBV7-2 and TRBJ1-2, is GAGVSQSPSNKVTEKGKDVELRCDPISGHTALYWYRQSLGQGLEFLIYFQGNSAPDKSGLPSDRFSAERTGGSVSTLTIQRTQQEDSAVYLCASSSRGQGADGYTFGSGTRLTVV.

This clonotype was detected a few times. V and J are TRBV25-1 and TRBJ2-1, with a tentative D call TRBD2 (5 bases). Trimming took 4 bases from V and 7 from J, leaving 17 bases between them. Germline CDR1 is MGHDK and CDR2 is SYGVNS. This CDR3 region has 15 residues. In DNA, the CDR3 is TGTGCCAGCAGTGTATTTGGTCTAGCTGGGAATGAGCAGTTCTTC. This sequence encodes CASSVFGLAGNEQFF.

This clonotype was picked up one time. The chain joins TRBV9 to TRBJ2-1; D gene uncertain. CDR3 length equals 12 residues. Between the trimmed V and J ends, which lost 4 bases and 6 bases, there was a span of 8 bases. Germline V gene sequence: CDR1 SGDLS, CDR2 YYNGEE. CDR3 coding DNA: TGTGCCAGCAGCCCAGACATCAATGAGCAGTTCTTC. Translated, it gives CASSPDINEQFF.

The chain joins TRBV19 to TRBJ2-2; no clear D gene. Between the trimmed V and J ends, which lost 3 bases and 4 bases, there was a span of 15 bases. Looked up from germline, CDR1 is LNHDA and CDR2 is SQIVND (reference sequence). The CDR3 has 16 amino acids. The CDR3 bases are TGTGCCAGTAGTATTCTAGTCACTATCCTCACCGGGGAGCTGTTTTTT. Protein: CASSILVTILTGELFF.

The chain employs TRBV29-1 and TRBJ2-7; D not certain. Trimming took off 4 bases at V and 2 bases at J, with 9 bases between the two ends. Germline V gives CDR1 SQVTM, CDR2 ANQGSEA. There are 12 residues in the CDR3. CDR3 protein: CSVGPGAYEQYF. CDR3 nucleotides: TGCAGCGTTGGCCCAGGAGCCTACGAGCAGTACTTC.

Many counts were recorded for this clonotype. The chain's CDR3 is CASSRTSNTEAFF. CDR3 nucleotides: TGTGCCAGCAGCCGAACATCGAACACTGAAGCTTTCTTT. J is TRBJ1-1 and V is TRBV7-9; D unclear. Germline V lookup: CDR1 SEHNR, CDR2 FQNEAQ (reference sequence). The V end lost 5 bases, the J end lost 1 base, and 8 bases lay between the germline ends. The CDR3 extends over 13 amino acids.

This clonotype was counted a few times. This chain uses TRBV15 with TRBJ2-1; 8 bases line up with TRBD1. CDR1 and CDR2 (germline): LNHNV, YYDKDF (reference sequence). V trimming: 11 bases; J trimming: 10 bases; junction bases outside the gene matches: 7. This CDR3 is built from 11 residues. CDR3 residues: CAVTGGNEQFF. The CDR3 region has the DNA TGTGCCGTCACAGGGGGGAACGAGCAGTTCTTC. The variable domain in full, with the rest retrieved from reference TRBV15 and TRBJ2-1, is DAMVIQNPRYQVTQFGKPVTLSCSQTLNHNVMYWYQQKSSQAPKLLFHYYDKDFNNEADTPDNFQSRRPNTSFCFLDIRSPGLGDTAMYLCAVTGGNEQFFGPGTRLTVL.

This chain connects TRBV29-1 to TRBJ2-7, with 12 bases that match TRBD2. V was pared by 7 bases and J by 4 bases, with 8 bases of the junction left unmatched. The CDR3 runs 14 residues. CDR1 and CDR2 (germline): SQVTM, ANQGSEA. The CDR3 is CSAATSGRLYEQYF. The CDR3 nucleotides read TGCAGCGCCGCAACTAGCGGGAGGCTTTACGAGCAGTACTTC.

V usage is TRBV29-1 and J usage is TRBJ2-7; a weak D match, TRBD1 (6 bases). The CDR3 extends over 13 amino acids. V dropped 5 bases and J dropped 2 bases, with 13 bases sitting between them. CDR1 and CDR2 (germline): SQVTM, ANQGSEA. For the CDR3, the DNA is TGCAGCGTTACCGGGACATACCCCTACGAGCAGTACTTC. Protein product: CSVTGTYPYEQYF.

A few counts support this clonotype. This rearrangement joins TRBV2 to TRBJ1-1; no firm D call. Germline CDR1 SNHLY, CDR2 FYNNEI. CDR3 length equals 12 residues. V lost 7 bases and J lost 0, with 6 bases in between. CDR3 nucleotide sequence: TGTGCCAGCACGGGTGTGAACACTGAAGCTTTCTTT. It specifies CASTGVNTEAFF.

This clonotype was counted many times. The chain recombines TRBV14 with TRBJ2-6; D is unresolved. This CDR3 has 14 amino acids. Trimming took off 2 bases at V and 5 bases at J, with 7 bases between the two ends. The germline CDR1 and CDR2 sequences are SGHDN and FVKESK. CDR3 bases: TGTGCCAGCAGCCAATGGCCCTGGGCCAACGTCCTGACTTTC. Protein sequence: CASSQWPWANVLTF.

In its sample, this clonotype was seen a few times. CDR3 DNA: TGTGCCAGCAGCCGGACTAGCGGGAGCTGGGATCGGTTCTTC. Its translation is CASSRTSGSWDRFF. This chain connects TRBV7-8 to TRBJ2-1; TRBD2 aligns across 13 bases. Losses at the gene ends were 5 bases for V and 15 bases for J; bases not matched to a gene: 10. Germline values: CDR1 SGHVS, CDR2 FQNEAQ. The CDR3 runs 14 residues.

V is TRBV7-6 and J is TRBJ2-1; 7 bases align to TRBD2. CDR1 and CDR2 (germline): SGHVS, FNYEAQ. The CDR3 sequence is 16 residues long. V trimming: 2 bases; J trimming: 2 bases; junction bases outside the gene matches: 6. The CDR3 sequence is CASSLQASGPYNEQFF. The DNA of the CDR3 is TGTGCCAGCAGCTTACAGGCTAGCGGCCCCTACAATGAGCAGTTCTTC.

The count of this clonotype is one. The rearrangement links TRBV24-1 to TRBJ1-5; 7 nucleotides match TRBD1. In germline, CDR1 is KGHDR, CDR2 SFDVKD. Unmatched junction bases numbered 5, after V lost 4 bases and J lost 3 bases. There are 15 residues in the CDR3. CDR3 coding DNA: TGTGCCACCAGTGAGGGGGACAGCTACAATCAGCCCCAGCATTTT. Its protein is CATSEGDSYNQPQHF.

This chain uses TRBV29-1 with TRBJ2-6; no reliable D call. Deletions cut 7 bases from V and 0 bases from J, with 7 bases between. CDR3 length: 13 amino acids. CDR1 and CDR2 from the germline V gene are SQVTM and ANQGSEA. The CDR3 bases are TGCAGCGCGGGCGACTCTGGGGCCAACGTCCTGACTTTC. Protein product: CSAGDSGANVLTF.

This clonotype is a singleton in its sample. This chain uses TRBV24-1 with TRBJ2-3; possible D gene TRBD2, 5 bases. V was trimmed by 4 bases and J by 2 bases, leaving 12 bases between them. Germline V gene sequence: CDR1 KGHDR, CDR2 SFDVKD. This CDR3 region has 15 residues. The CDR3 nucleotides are TGTGCCACCAGTGAGGCCGGGATCCTCACAGATACGCAGTATTTT. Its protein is CATSEAGILTDTQYF.

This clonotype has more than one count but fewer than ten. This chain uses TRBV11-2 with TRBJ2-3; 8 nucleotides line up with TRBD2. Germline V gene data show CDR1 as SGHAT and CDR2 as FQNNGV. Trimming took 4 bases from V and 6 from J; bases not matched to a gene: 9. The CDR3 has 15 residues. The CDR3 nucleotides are TGTGCCAGCAGCTCGGACGGGAGGGCCGTGGATACGCAGTATTTT. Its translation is CASSSDGRAVDTQYF.

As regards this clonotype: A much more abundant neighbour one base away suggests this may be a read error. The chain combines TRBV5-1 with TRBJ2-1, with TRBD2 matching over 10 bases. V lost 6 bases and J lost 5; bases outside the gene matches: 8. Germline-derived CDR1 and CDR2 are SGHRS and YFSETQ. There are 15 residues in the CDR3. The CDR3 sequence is CASKASGRANNEQFF. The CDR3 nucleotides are TGCGCCAGCAAGGCGAGCGGGAGGGCCAACAATGAGCAGTTCTTC.

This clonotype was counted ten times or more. The CDR3 nucleotides are TGTGCCAGCAGCTTAGCGGGGCCTGAGCAGTTCTTC. Protein: CASSLAGPEQFF. The rearrangement links TRBV7-2 to TRBJ2-1, with a weak D call TRBD1 (5 bases). Trimming removed 0 bases at V and 9 bases at J, with 6 bases between. The CDR3 has 12 residues. Germline CDR1 SGHTA, CDR2 FQGNSA.

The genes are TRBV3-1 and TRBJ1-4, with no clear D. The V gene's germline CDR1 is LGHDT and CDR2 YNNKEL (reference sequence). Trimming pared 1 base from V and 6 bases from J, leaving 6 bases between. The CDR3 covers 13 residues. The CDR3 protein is CASSQAQHEKLFF. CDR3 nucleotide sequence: TGTGCCAGCAGCCAAGCTCAGCATGAAAAACTGTTTTTT.